This T cell receptor beta chain was sequenced for a study of lymphopenia after photon versus proton radiotherapy. Study findings and constraints: After the lymphocyte nadir, photon-treated repertoires showed oligoclonal expansion, especially of CD8+ Temra cells. Post-nadir TCR diversity decline inversely tracked overall survival among those who died.

Germline V gene data show CDR1 as SGHRS and CDR2 as YFSETQ. This CDR3 is built from 16 residues. With 0 bases removed from V and 0 bases from J, the gap between germline ends came to 11 bases. This clone was picked up one time. Its matching antigen is unknown. Produced via immunoSEQ multiplex PCR; TCRdb's table is partial and in-frame only. This repertoire shows tens of thousands of clones, around nine tenths found once; its top ten account for approximately 45%. The source material was peripheral blood, sampled from a patient treated with proton-based radiotherapy. The chain has TRBV5-1 and TRBJ2-3; D gene uncertain. This TCR derives from an older woman with cholangiocarcinoma. Some clones in this sample may be carry-over from other donors' samples. CDR3 bases: TGCGCCAGCAGCTTGGTTCGTACAACTAGCACAGATACGCAGTATTTT. Translation: CASSLVRTTSTDTQYF.